This TCR beta chain was identified during a study of cytomegalovirus exposure and HLA in healthy donors. Background on the study: It was reported in a later analysis that the 120 validation repertoires used the same platform as the approximately 670 first-cohort repertoires. Study-level findings and limits: CMV antigen specificity was confirmed in vitro for three CMV-associated chains. The authors enumerated roughly 180 TCR beta chains as linked to cytomegalovirus.

Worth noting for this clone: No antigen is known for it.

The donors were members of the validation cohort, which comprised roughly 120 subjects and was separate from the first cohort of roughly 700 subjects. Trimming took 8 bases from V and 11 from J, leaving 12 bases between them. The CDR3 runs 10 residues. Germline CDR1 reads MNHEY; CDR2 reads SMNVEV (reference sequence). TCRdb's table, derived via immunoSEQ multiplex PCR, lists solely in-frame clones and lacks some. The sample has around 220,000 clones, 80% to 85% seen once; the top ten hold roughly 13%. Specimen: PBMCs. The TCR sequence derives from a woman aged 30 to 39 in good health and CMV-seropositive. The V gene is TRBV27, the J gene TRBJ1-1; no clear D. CDR3 residues: CASGLEVAFF. DNA of the CDR3: TGTGCCAGCGGCCTCGAGGTGGCTTTCTTT.